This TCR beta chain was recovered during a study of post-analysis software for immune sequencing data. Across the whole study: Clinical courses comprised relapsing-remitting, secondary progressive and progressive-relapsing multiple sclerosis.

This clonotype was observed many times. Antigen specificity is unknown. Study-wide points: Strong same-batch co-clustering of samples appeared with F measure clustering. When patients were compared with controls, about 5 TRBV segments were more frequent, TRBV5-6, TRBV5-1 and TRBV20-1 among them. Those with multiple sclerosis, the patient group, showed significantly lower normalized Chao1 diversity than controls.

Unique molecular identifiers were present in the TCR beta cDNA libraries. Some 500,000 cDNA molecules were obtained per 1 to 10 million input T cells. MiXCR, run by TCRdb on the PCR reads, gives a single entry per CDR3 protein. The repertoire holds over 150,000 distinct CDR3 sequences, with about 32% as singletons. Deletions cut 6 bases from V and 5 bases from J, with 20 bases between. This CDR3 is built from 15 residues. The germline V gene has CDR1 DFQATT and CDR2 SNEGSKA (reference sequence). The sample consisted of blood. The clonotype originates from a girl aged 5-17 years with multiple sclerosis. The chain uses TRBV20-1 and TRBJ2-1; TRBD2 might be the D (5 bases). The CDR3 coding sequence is TGCAGTGCACTAGGGCTGGCTCCCATCCACAATGAGCAGTTCTTC. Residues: CSALGLAPIHNEQFF.